This T cell receptor (beta chain) was obtained from a study of shared clonotypes between healthy human individuals (TCRdb year 2020). As for the study more broadly: The cohort included three men and a couple of women between 18 and 49 years of age. For each donor, CD4 naive and CD4 memory were each given three plates, CD8 naive was given two plates, and CD8 memory was given one plate. The study deeply sequenced blood TCR repertoires of five healthy adults to estimate repertoire size and the extent of clonotype sharing between individuals. Different laboratories and diverse techniques were used to prepare libraries and sequence TCR repertoires, to increase sequencing depth and limit assay-specific biases. Each donor's leukapheresis produced roughly between roughly 0.9 and 9 billion PBMCs.

This clone appeared once. Its antigen has not been determined. Base quality data are lacking; no much larger clone is found one base away. Using the deep immunoSEQ assay, TCR CDR3 regions were amplified from genomic DNA by multiplex PCR. For each cell subset, the extracted genomic DNA was distributed evenly across all wells of several immunoSEQ 96-well plates, and each plate served as one replicate. For sorted subsets, approximately 190 ng of genomic DNA, equivalent to roughly 30,000 T cell genomes, went into each replicate PCR. Purified libraries were measured with a Qubit 3.0 fluorometer, size-checked on a Bioanalyzer 2100, and measured again with the KAPA Library Quantification kit. Each immunoSEQ 96-well plate was sequenced on its own single-read 150-cycle Illumina NextSeq 550 flow cell. From the authors' description of their analysis: Because the immunoSEQ output held only junctional sequences and lacked quality scores, the filtering could not match the filtering applied to full-length reads. To assign V/J genes and CDR3, sequences were annotated using PyIR, a Python wrapper for IgBLAST v1.9, with IMGT germline references. Any read was removed if the V/J assignment was weak (E-value above 1e-6), the CDR3 was missing, or the read contained stop codons, out-of-frame junctions, or ambiguous translated residues. V3J clonotypes were defined as sequences sharing an identical inferred V gene, J gene, and CDR3 amino acid sequence. Percentage overlap between repertoires was computed as shared unique clonotypes divided by the size of the smaller repertoire. Repertoire richness was assessed with RTK rarefaction, the Chao1 estimator, and Recon v2.1 estimates of unobserved clonotypes. OLGA was used to compute generation probabilities for all TCRbeta clonotypes that the gDNA method yielded from several donors. TCRdb limited this immuneACCESS table to in-frame rearrangements with V and J called. A share of clones is missing; checked studies link under half to unresolved V genes, and the rest is unexplained. Clone size and V and J calls were adopted from that table, with D and trimming inferred from the DNA. A total of 700,000 to 950,000 clones appear in this sample, about 96% of them only once. The top ten hold under 0.25% of the sample.

CD8 naive samples were CD45RO-negative cells positively selected for CCR7, giving a CD45RA+CCR7+ population that excluded TemRA cells. Donors were healthy HIV-negative adults with no recently reported acute infections or vaccinations. All donors were Caucasian adults living in Nashville, Tennessee, USA. Blood was collected by leukapheresis, and PBMCs were isolated by Ficoll-Histopaque density gradient centrifugation and then cryopreserved in liquid nitrogen vapor phase. Analytical flow cytometry was used to check the purity and quantity of each magnetically sorted T cell population. Genomic DNA was isolated from each sorted fraction and quantified by UV absorbance on a Nanodrop 2000c. Broad study findings and their caveats: Because the study included only a small number of donors, the genetic and exposure-history diversity represented was limited. Clonotypes shared by all four sorted-subset donors showed higher generation probabilities than non-shared clonotypes. Pairwise subsampling indicated that sequencing depth was expected to affect the degree of clonotype sharing among donors. Larger estimated clonotype richness was generally found for naive subsets than for memory subsets. Incomplete sequencing was indicated by rarefaction of sorted-subset datasets, despite the large sequencing depth. When several donors were compared, the shared fraction of clonotypes was 5% to 6.5% for naive CD4, 3% to 4% for naive CD8, more than 2% for memory CD4, and approximately 0.4% for memory CD8. Sampling was restricted to blood, and TCR repertoires in tissue are likely to differ from TCR repertoires in blood.

This TCR came from a man between 25 and 39 years old in good health. The sequencing input was naive CD8+ T cells sorted from blood. This specimen's cell subset or site label, per the study, means: CD45RA+CCR7+.

The CDR3 region: CASSQDRGTLYEQYF. Read as DNA, the sequence is TGCGCCAGCAGCCAAGACAGGGGAACCCTATACGAGCAGTACTTC. Here the chain combines TRBV4-3 and TRBJ2-7; matching of 6 bases hints at TRBD1 as the D gene. The germline ends are 13 bases apart after V is trimmed by 0 bases and J by 4 bases. The germline V gene gives CDR1 as LGHNA and CDR2 as YSLEER. The CDR3 measures 15 amino acids from cysteine to phenylalanine. Only CDR3 DNA is held: 45 bases, read in frame from base 1.